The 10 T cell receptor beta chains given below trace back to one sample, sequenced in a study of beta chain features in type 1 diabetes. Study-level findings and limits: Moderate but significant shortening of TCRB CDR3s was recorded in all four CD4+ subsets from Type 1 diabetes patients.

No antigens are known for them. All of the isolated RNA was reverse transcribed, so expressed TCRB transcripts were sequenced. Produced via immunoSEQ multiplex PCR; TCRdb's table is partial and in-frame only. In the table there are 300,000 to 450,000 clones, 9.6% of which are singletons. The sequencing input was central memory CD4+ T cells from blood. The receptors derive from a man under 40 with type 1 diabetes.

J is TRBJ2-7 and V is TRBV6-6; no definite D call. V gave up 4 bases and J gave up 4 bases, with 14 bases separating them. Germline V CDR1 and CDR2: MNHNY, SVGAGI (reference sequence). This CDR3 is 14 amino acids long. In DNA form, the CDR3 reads TGTGCCAGCAGTTCGCTCACCGTGCTTTACGAGCAGTACTTC. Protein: CASSSLTVLYEQYF.

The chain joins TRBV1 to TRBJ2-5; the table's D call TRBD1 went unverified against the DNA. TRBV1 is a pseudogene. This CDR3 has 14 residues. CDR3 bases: TGCACCAGCAGCCAAGATGGGGGCAGTGGGGGCCAGTACTTC. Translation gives CTSSQDGGSGGQYF.

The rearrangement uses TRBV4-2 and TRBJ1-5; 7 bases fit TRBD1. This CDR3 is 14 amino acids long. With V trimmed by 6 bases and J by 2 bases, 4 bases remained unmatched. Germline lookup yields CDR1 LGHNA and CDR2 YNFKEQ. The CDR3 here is CASRKTGRNQPQHF. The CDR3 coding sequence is TGTGCCAGCAGAAAGACAGGGCGCAATCAGCCCCAGCATTTT.

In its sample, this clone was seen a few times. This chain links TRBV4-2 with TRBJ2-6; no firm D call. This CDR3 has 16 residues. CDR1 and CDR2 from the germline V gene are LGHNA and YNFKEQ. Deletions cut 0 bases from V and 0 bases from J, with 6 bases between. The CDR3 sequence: CASSQELVSGANVLTF. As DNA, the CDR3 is TGTGCCAGCAGCCAAGAGCTAGTCTCTGGGGCCAACGTCCTGACTTTC.

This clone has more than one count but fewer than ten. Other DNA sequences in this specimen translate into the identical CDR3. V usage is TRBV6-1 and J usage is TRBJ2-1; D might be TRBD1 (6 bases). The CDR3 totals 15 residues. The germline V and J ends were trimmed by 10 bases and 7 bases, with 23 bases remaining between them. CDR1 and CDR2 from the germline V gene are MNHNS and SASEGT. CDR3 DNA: TGTGCCACCCAGACGGGTGACAGGCTTAGGAATGAGCAGTTCTTC. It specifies CATQTGDRLRNEQFF.

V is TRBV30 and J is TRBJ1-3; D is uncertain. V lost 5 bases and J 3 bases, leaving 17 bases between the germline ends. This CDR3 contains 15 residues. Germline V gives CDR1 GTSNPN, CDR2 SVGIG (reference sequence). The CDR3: CAWSLGLDRGNTIYF. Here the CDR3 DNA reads TGTGCCTGGTCATTGGGTCTCGACCGTGGAAACACCATATATTTT.

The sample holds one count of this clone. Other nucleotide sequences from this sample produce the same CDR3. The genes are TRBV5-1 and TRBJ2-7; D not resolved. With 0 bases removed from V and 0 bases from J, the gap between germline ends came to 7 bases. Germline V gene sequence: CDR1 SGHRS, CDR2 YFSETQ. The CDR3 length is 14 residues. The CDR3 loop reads CASSLASPSYEQYF. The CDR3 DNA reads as TGCGCCAGCAGCTTGGCCAGCCCCTCCTACGAGCAGTACTTC.

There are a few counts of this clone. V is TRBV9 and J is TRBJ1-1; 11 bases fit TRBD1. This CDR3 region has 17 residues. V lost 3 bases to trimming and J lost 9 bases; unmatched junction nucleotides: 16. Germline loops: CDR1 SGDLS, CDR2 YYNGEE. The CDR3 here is CASSARSGTGGLGKAFF. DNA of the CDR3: TGTGCCAGCAGCGCCCGTTCCGGGACAGGGGGATTGGGTAAAGCTTTCTTT.

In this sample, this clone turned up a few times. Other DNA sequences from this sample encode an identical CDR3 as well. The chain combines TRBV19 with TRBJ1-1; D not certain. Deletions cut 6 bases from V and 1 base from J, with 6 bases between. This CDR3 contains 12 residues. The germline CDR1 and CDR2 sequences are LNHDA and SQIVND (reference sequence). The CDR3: CASSRGNTEAFF. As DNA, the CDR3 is TGTGCCAGTAGCCGGGGGAACACTGAAGCTTTCTTT.

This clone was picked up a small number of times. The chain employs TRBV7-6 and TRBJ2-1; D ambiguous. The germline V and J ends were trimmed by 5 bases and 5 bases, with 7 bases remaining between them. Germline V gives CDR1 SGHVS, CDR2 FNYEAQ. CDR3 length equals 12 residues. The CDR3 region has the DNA TGTGCCAGCAGCCAGCAAGACAATGAGCAGTTCTTC. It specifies CASSQQDNEQFF. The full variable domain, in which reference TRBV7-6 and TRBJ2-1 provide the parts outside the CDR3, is GAGVSQSPRYKVTKRGQDVALRCDPISGHVSLYWYRQALGQGPEFLTYFNYEAQQDKSGLPNDRFSAERPEGSISTLTIQRTEQRDSAMYRCASSQQDNEQFFGPGTRLTVL.